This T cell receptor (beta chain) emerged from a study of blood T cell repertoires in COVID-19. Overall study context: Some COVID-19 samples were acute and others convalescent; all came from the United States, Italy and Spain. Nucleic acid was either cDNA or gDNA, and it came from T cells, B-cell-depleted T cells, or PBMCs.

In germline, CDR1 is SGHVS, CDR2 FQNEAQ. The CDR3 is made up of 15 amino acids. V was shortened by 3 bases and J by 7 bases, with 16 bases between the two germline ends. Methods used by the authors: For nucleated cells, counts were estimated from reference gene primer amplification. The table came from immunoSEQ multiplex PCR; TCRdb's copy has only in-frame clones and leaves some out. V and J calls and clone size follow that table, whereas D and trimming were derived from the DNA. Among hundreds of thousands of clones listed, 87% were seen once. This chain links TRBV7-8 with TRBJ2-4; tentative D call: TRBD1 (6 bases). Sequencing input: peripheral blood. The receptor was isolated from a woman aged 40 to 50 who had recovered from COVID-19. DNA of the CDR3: TGTGCCAGCAGCTTTCTAGGGGGTGTGGGCAACATTCAGTACTTC. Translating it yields CASSFLGGVGNIQYF. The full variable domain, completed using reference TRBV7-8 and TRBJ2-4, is GAGVSQSPRYKVAKRGQDVALRCDPISGHVSLFWYQQALGQGPEFLTYFQNEAQLDKSGLPSDRFFAERPEGSVSTLKIQRTQQEDSAVYLCASSFLGGVGNIQYFGAGTRLSVL.